The clone carrying this T cell receptor (beta chain) was detected a few times. These data are taken from a study of Ad26.COV2.S vaccination and SARS-CoV-2 variants. About the study: Enrolled in COV1001, the donor was in the Ad26.COV2.S trial arm, which received the vaccine. The authors gave Ad26.COV2.S intramuscularly, either once or twice 56 days apart.

This table comes from immunoSEQ multiplex PCR, and its TCRdb copy is limited to in-frame clones, with some not included. This sample has roughly 400,000 clones; about nine tenths occur once, and the top ten carry roughly 4.3%. The treatment here: 19 received Ad26.COV2.S at low or high dose, single or two shots; 5 received placebo; per-sample allocation not given. Samples came from day 63 after the first vaccine or placebo injection. Trimming shortened V by 6 bases and J by 2 bases, and 13 bases separated the two germline ends. The CDR3 totals 14 residues. Germline V CDR1 and CDR2: MDHEN, SYDVKM. Material: peripheral blood, obtained in a trial of Ad26.COV2.S vaccine versus placebo. V usage is TRBV28 and J usage is TRBJ1-2, with TRBD1 as a possible D gene (6 bases). The sequence was obtained from a person between 18 and 60 years old who received the Ad26.COV2.S COVID-19 vaccine or a placebo. Here the CDR3 reads CASSSGQPNYGYTF. The CDR3 region has the DNA TGTGCCAGCAGCAGCGGACAGCCGAACTATGGCTACACCTTC.